The source of this T cell receptor beta chain is a study of spatial heterogeneity in lung cancer. Study-wide context: Samples were obtained from 65 to 80 donors, all untreated early-stage non-small cell lung cancer patients. A consistent excess of beta-chain over alpha-chain sequences was detected.

Each CDR3 protein is one row after TCRdb ran MiXCR on the 5' RACE reads. The data hold around 110,000 distinct CDR3 sequences, with more than 10% observed a single time. In its sample, this clonotype was seen many times. CDR1 SQVTM and CDR2 ANQGSEA come from the germline V gene. The junction had 3 bases not matched to a gene; V was cut back by 3 bases and J by 2 bases. The CDR3 is 13 residues long. The time point here: blood at routine non-recurrence follow-up after resection. Researchers sequenced whole RNA taken from tumor, nontumor lung or frozen PBMC without sorting. This rearrangement joins TRBV29-1 to TRBJ2-7; 8 nucleotides match TRBD1. Here the sequenced sample was PBMCs, taken at follow-up. This clonotype was obtained from a male donor with early-stage non-small cell lung cancer. Here the CDR3 DNA reads TGCAGCGTTGACGGGGACAGGCCCTACGAGCAGTACTTC. It is translated as CSVDGDRPYEQYF.